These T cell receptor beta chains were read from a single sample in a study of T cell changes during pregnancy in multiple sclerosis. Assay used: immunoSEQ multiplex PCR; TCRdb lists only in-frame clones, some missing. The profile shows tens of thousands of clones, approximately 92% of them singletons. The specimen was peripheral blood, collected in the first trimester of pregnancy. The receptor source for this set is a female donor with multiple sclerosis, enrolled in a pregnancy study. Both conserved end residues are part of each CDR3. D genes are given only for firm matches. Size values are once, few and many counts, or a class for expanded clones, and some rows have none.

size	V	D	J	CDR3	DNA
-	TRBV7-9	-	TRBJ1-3	CASSLGDSFTRNTIYF	TGTGCCAGCAGCCTTGGCGACAGCTTTACTCGAAACACCATATATTTT
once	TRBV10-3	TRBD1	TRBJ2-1	CAISDRDRGGDEQFF	TGTGCCATCAGTGACCGGGACAGGGGTGGAGATGAGCAGTTCTTC
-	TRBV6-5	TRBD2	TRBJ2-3	CASSDRLATTQYF	TGTGCCAGCAGTGACCGACTAGCGACTACGCAGTATTTT
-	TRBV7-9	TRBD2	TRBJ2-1	CASSLQVLTSGLPNEQFF	TGTGCCAGCAGCCTCCAAGTCCTGACTAGCGGGTTACCCAATGAGCAGTTCTTC
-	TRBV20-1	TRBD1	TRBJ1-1	CSAYRGRGAFF	TGCAGTGCTTACAGGGGGCGCGGAGCTTTCTTT
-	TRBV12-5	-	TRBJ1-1	CASVSGDTEAFF	TGTGCTAGTGTTTCAGGGGACACTGAAGCTTTCTTT
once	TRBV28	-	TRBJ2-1	CASSFGYNEQFF	TGTGCCAGCAGTTTCGGGTACAATGAGCAGTTCTTC
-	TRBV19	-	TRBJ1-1	CASSISIGLYTEAFF	TGTGCCAGTAGTATTAGTATTGGACTTTACACTGAAGCTTTCTTT
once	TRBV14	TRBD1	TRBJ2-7	CASSPGQGSGEYF	TGTGCCAGCAGCCCGGGACAGGGTTCTGGTGAGTACTTC
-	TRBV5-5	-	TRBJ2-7	CASNPWGGFYYEQYF	TGTGCCAGCAACCCATGGGGCGGTTTTTACTACGAGCAGTACTTC
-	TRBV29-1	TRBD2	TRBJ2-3	CSVEVLSLWLAGGDTQYF	TGCAGCGTTGAAGTCCTCTCCCTATGGCTAGCGGGAGGAGATACGCAGTATTTT
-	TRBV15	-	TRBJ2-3	CATSQQRSSTDTQYF	TGTGCCACCAGCCAACAGAGATCCAGCACAGATACGCAGTATTTT
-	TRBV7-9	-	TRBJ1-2	CASSPINYGYTF	TGTGCCAGCAGCCCAATCAATTATGGCTACACCTTC
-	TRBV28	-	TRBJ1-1	CASSLGTMNTEAFF	TGTGCCAGCAGTTTAGGGACAATGAACACTGAAGCTTTCTTT
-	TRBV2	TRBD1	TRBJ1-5	CASSKGRGKVGALNQPQHF	TGTGCCAGCTCAAAGGGCAGGGGGAAGGTAGGTGCCCTCAATCAGCCCCAGCATTTT
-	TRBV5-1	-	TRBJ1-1	CASSSGVGEAFF	TGCGCCAGCAGCTCGGGGGTCGGTGAAGCTTTCTTT
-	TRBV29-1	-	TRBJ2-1	CSVELNREGYNEQFF	TGCAGCGTTGAGCTGAACAGGGAGGGCTACAATGAGCAGTTCTTC
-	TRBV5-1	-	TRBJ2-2	CASSPRGGEAGELFF	TGCGCCAGCAGCCCCCGAGGCGGGGAGGCCGGGGAGCTGTTTTTT
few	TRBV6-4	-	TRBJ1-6	CASSDYLRESSYNSPLHF	TGTGCCAGCAGTGACTACTTACGGGAGAGCTCCTATAATTCACCCCTCCACTTT
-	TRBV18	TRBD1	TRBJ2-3	CASSPARTGTGGTDTQYF	TGTGCCAGCTCACCCGCCAGGACCGGGACAGGGGGCACAGATACGCAGTATTTT
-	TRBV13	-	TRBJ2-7	CASSYRPSQSEQYF	TGTGCCAGCAGCTACCGCCCCTCACAAAGCGAGCAGTACTTC
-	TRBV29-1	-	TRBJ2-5	CSVARGFRSETQYF	TGCAGCGTTGCAAGAGGGTTTCGGTCCGAGACCCAGTACTTC
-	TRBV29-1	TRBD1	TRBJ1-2	CSVRTGGEGGYTF	TGCAGCGTCAGAACAGGGGGCGAAGGGGGCTACACCTTC
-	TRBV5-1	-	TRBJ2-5	CASSFSETQYF	TGCGCCAGCAGCTTCTCCGAGACCCAGTACTTC
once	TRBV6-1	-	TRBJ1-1	CASRAMVQVSTEAFF	TGTGCCAGCAGGGCCATGGTACAGGTCAGCACTGAAGCTTTCTTT
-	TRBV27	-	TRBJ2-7	CASSSPGGPYEQYF	TGTGCCAGCAGTTCCCCAGGGGGGCCCTACGAGCAGTACTTC
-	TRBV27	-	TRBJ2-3	CASSPQGRETQYF	TGTGCCAGCAGTCCACAGGGAAGGGAGACGCAGTATTTT
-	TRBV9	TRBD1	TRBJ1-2	CASSVGTGANYGYTF	TGTGCCAGCAGCGTAGGGACAGGGGCTAACTATGGCTACACCTTC
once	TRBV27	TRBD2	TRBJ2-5	CASSYVAGGGETQYF	TGTGCCAGCAGTTACGTAGCGGGAGGGGGTGAGACCCAGTACTTC
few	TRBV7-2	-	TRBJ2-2	CASSLAWRVNTGELFF	TGTGCCAGCAGCTTAGCGTGGCGGGTGAACACCGGGGAGCTGTTTTTT
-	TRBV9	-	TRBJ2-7	CASSVDLGSYEQYF	TGTGCCAGCAGCGTAGATCTCGGGTCCTACGAGCAGTACTTC
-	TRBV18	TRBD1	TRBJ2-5	CASSPGQKETQYF	TGTGCCAGCTCACCGGGACAGAAAGAGACCCAGTACTTC
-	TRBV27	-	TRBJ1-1	CASSLSWQGAMNTEAFF	TGTGCCAGCAGTTTATCGTGGCAGGGCGCGATGAACACTGAAGCTTTCTTT
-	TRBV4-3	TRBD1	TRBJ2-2	CASSQYRGGTGELFF	TGCGCCAGCAGCCAGTACAGGGGTGGTACCGGGGAGCTGTTTTTT
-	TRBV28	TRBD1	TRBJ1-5	CASRGTGQNSNQPQHF	TGTGCCAGCAGGGGGACAGGTCAAAATAGCAATCAGCCCCAGCATTTT
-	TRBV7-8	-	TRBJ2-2	CASSLEDSVPNTGELFF	TGTGCCAGCAGCTTAGAGGACAGTGTGCCGAACACCGGGGAGCTGTTTTTT
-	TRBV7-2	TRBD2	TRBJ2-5	CASSLGLAGETQYF	TGTGCCAGCAGCTTGGGACTAGCGGGAGAGACCCAGTACTTC
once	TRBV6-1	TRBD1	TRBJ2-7	CASRTTPTGTYEQYF	TGTGCCAGCAGGACCACCCCGACAGGGACCTACGAGCAGTACTTC
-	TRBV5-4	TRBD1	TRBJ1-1	CASSLPQTGLPEAFF	TGTGCCAGCAGCTTGCCCCAGACAGGGCTACCTGAAGCTTTCTTT
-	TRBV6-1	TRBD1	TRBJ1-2	CATGDRANGYTF	TGTGCCACCGGGGACAGGGCCAATGGCTACACCTTC
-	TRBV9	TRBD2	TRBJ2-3	CASSVGLAGLQDTQYF	TGTGCCAGCAGCGTAGGGCTAGCGGGGCTACAAGATACGCAGTATTTT
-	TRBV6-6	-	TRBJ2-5	CASSWKRETQYF	TGTGCCAGCAGTTGGAAGCGGGAGACCCAGTACTTC
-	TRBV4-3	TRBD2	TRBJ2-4	CASSQDWLAGRDKNIQYF	TGCGCCAGCAGCCAAGATTGGCTAGCGGGGAGGGACAAAAACATTCAGTACTTC